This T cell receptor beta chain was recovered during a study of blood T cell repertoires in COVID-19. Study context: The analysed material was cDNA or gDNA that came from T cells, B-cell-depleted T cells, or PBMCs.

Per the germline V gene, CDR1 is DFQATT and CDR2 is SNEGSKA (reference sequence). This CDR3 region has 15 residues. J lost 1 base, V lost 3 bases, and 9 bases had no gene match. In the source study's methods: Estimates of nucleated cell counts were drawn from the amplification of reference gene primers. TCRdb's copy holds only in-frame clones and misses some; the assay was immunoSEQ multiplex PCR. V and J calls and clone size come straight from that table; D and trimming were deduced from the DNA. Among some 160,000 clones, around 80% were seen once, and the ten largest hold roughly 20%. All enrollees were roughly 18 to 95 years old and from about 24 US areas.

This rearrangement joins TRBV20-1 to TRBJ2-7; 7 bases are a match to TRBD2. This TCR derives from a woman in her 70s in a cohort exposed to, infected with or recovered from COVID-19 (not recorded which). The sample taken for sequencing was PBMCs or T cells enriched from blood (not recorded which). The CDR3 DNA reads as TGCAGTGCTAGTGGAGAGTCGGGGGGATCCTACGAGCAGTACTTC. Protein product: CSASGESGGSYEQYF.